The present TCR beta chain was sequenced within a study of Ad26.COV2.S vaccination and SARS-CoV-2 variants. Study-wide results and caveats: Spike-specific TCR breadth in vaccine recipients exceeded that seen in placebo recipients. It is possible that the TCR breadth and depth analyses underestimated the total T cell responses.

The protocol was immunoSEQ multiplex PCR, while the TCRdb copy is restricted to in-frame clones and leaves out a portion. The profile covers 380,000 or so clones, with around nine tenths appearing a single time and over 8.5% taken by the ten largest. There are 13 residues in the CDR3. Trimming at V came to 6 bases and at J to 5 bases, leaving 3 bases not matched to a gene. Treatment: roughly 19 received Ad26.COV2.S at low or high dose, single or two shots; roughly five received placebo; per-sample allocation not given. All samples were drawn on day 63, counting from the first vaccine or placebo injection. Comments on this clone: Its cognate antigen is unknown.

The receptor was derived from a person aged 18-65 years who received the Ad26.COV2.S COVID-19 vaccine or a placebo. The chain links TRBV12-3 or TRBV12-4 to TRBJ2-2; 7 nucleotides line up with TRBD1. The source was peripheral blood, collected in a trial of Ad26.COV2.S vaccine versus placebo. The CDR3 is CASSPTGTGELFF. In DNA, the CDR3 is TGTGCCAGCAGCCCGACAGGGACCGGGGAGCTGTTTTTT.